The sample holds one count of the clone carrying this T cell receptor (beta chain). Antigen specificity is unknown. A read error may account for a junction end that differs from germline. In germline, CDR1 is SSHAT, CDR2 FNYEAQ (reference sequence). The CDR3 consists of 16 residues. These data are taken from a study of metastatic and nonmetastatic thyroid tumors. All patients reached thyroid surgery having received no treatment beforehand. General study points: Compared with benign nodules, malignant thyroid tumors were reported to have significantly higher TCR beta diversity in both blood and tumor.

With MiXCR, TCRdb reprocessed the PCR reads. The sample records about 25,000 clones, roughly a fifth being singletons. Sequencing was performed on blood. The rearrangement links TRBV7-7 to TRBJ2-3, with 10 bases fitting TRBD2. This clonotype was obtained from a female donor with papillary thyroid cancer or a benign thyroid nodule (not recorded which). Some clones in this sample may be carry-over from other donors' samples. CDR3 bases: TGTGCTAGCAGCTTAGGTCTAGCGGGAGCATCAGATACGCAGTATTTT. It yields the protein CASSLGLAGASDTQYF.